The clone carrying this T cell receptor beta chain has only one observation. What it binds is unknown. The data stem from a study of T cells after yellow fever vaccination. General study findings and limits: Detected again after the booster were most primary-vaccination clones, at about 96% CD4 and about 89% CD8.

Template-switching 5'RACE yielded the TCR cDNA; a universal primer site and UMIs were added in the process. TCRdb passed the 5' RACE reads through MiXCR, listing each CDR3 protein once. The data show 230,000 or so distinct CDR3 sequences, 6.5% to 7.5% seen once. CDR3 length equals 14 residues. Trimming removed 4 bases from V and 9 bases from J, with 15 bases in between. Germline CDR1 LGHNA, CDR2 YNFKEQ. The TCR sequence derives from a man aged 30 to 39 who received the YFV17D yellow fever vaccine. The starting material was CD4+ T cells sorted from PBMCs, obtained on the day of the yellow fever booster vaccination. V and J are TRBV4-2 and TRBJ2-2; D tentatively reads TRBD1 or TRBD2 (5 bases each). CDR3 in amino acids: CASSPGLVCWELFF. CDR3 bases: TGTGCCAGCAGCCCGGGGCTGGTCTGCTGGGAGCTGTTTTTT.